A selection of T cell receptor beta chains follows, all from one sample in a study of shared clonotypes between healthy human individuals. Produced via immunoSEQ multiplex PCR; TCRdb's table is partial and in-frame only. The table lists about 450,000 clones, roughly 77% of them singletons. What was sequenced was PBMCs. Source of these receptors: a woman aged 40-49 years in good health. Some clones in this sample may be carry-over from other donors' samples. Each CDR3 is given with its conserved first and last residue. The order of the fields is D gene, clone size, V gene, J gene, CDR3 protein, CDR3 DNA. D genes are given only for firm matches. Rows may omit the clone size; those that give it use once, few, many or a size class.

NA,NA,TRBV5-1,TRBJ1-2,CASSLAGEYGYTF,TGCGCCAGCAGCTTGGCGGGGGAATATGGCTACACCTTC
NA,NA,TRBV28,TRBJ2-3,CASSLHQDPPRDTQYF,TGTGCCAGCAGTTTACATCAGGACCCTCCGCGAGATACGCAGTATTTT
NA,once,TRBV6-8,TRBJ2-3,CASSYPGGEGTDTQYF,TGTGCCAGCAGTTACCCGGGGGGCGAAGGTACAGATACGCAGTATTTT
TRBD2,once,TRBV28,TRBJ2-1,CASSSQGLGIYNEQFF,TGTGCCAGCAGTTCCCAGGGACTAGGAATCTACAATGAGCAGTTCTTC
TRBD1,NA,TRBV5-1,TRBJ1-3,CASSSGQGDGNTIYF,TGCGCCAGCAGCTCCGGACAGGGCGACGGAAACACCATATATTTT
NA,few,TRBV7-2,TRBJ2-2,CASSLMSGGHGTGELFF,TGTGCCAGCAGCTTGATGTCCGGGGGTCATGGCACCGGGGAGCTGTTTTTT
NA,few,TRBV19,TRBJ2-2,CASSIGGANTGELFF,TGTGCCAGTAGTATAGGTGGGGCCAACACCGGGGAGCTGTTTTTT
TRBD1,NA,TRBV6-1,TRBJ2-2,CASSLGTGAGELFF,TGTGCCAGCAGCCTTGGGACAGGGGCCGGGGAGCTGTTTTTT
NA,NA,TRBV21-1,TRBJ2-1,CASSIRGKAGSSYNEQFF,TGTGCCAGCAGCATTCGGGGTAAAGCGGGAAGCTCCTACAATGAGCAGTTCTTC
TRBD1,few,TRBV27,TRBJ1-6,CASSLSGQGGPLHF,TGTGCCAGCAGTTTATCGGGACAGGGAGGGCCCCTCCACTTT
TRBD2,NA,TRBV6-4,TRBJ2-7,CASSVLAGIYEQYF,TGTGCCAGCAGTGTACTAGCGGGGATCTACGAGCAGTACTTC
NA,NA,TRBV11-2,TRBJ2-7,CASSLEAGPYEQYF,TGTGCCAGCAGCTTAGAGGCGGGACCCTACGAGCAGTACTTC
NA,many,TRBV2,TRBJ2-7,CASSPGSYEQYF,TGTGCCAGCAGTCCAGGGAGTTACGAGCAGTACTTC
NA,NA,TRBV2,TRBJ1-5,CASSTGWRNQPQHF,TGTGCCAGCAGTACAGGGTGGAGGAATCAGCCCCAGCATTTT
NA,NA,TRBV2,TRBJ2-7,CASQTSPFYEQYF,TGTGCCAGTCAGACTAGTCCTTTCTACGAGCAGTACTTC
NA,many,TRBV30,TRBJ1-2,CAWGPSRGYTF,TGTGCCTGGGGACCCTCCCGGGGCTACACCTTC
NA,NA,TRBV2,TRBJ2-5,CASSGGHARGTQYF,TGTGCCAGCAGTGGGGGGCATGCAAGAGGGACCCAGTACTTC
NA,once,TRBV11-2,TRBJ2-1,CASSSLAASSYNEQFF,TGTGCCAGCAGCTCATTAGCGGCGAGCTCCTACAATGAGCAGTTCTTC
TRBD2,NA,TRBV28,TRBJ2-7,CASSPGTSGSFNYEQYF,TGTGCCAGCAGTCCCGGGACTAGCGGGAGCTTTAACTACGAGCAGTACTTC
TRBD1,NA,TRBV10-2,TRBJ1-1,CASLRDSRRTEAFF,TGCGCCAGCCTCCGGGACAGTCGACGGACTGAAGCTTTCTTT
NA,once,TRBV27,TRBJ2-1,CASSSRLSGNEQFF,TGTGCCAGCAGTTCCCGACTAAGCGGGAATGAGCAGTTCTTC
NA,NA,TRBV6-6,TRBJ2-3,CASSTGDTQYF,TGTGCCAGCAGTACGGGAGATACGCAGTATTTT
NA,NA,TRBV7-2,TRBJ2-7,CASSRTFSYEQYF,TGTGCCAGCAGTCGGACTTTTTCCTACGAGCAGTACTTC
NA,NA,TRBV28,TRBJ2-7,CASSLNLRLGRAHFSYEQYF,TGTGCCAGCAGTTTAAACCTTAGGCTAGGAAGGGCTCATTTCTCCTACGAGCAGTACTTC
TRBD2,NA,TRBV14,TRBJ2-4,CASSQDPPAGGKNIQYF,TGTGCCAGCAGCCAAGATCCCCCGGCGGGAGGCAAAAACATTCAGTACTTC
NA,NA,TRBV7-2,TRBJ2-3,CASSPGLATDTQYF,TGTGCCAGCAGCCCGGGTCTAGCGACAGATACGCAGTATTTT
NA,few,TRBV7-2,TRBJ1-6,CASSLASNSPLHF,TGTGCCAGCAGCTTAGCATCTAATTCACCCCTCCACTTT
TRBD1,NA,TRBV6-1,TRBJ2-7,CASSPGQGASYEQYF,TGTGCCAGCAGTCCCGGACAGGGGGCTTCCTACGAGCAGTACTTC
TRBD1,few,TRBV29-1,TRBJ2-3,CSVVGTGGAVADTQYF,TGCAGCGTTGTGGGGACAGGGGGCGCGGTCGCAGATACGCAGTATTTT
NA,NA,TRBV18,TRBJ1-1,CASSPPSGPEAFF,TGTGCCAGCTCACCACCGTCCGGGCCTGAAGCTTTCTTT
TRBD1,NA,TRBV15,TRBJ1-2,CATSRDYGTGDGYTF,TGTGCCACCAGCAGAGATTATGGGACAGGGGACGGCTACACCTTC
TRBD2,NA,TRBV5-1,TRBJ2-3,CASSLGTSLTDTQYF,TGCGCCAGCAGCTTGGGGACTAGCCTCACAGATACGCAGTATTTT
TRBD2,NA,TRBV4-2,TRBJ2-1,CASGEGTSARVNEQFF,TGTGCCAGCGGGGAAGGGACTAGCGCCAGAGTAAATGAGCAGTTCTTC
NA,few,TRBV6-5,TRBJ1-1,CASSYRRGGTEAFF,TGTGCCAGCAGTTATCGAAGAGGCGGAACTGAAGCTTTCTTT
NA,once,TRBV7-7,TRBJ2-2,CASSLSGAGELFF,TGTGCCAGCAGCTTAAGCGGCGCCGGGGAGCTGTTTTTT
NA,NA,TRBV7-9,TRBJ2-6,CASSLRVGALVLTF,TGTGCCAGCAGCTTACGGGTAGGGGCCCTCGTCCTGACTTTC
NA,NA,TRBV7-9,TRBJ2-2,CASSFNPGLVGTGELFF,TGTGCCAGCAGCTTTAATCCGGGACTCGTGGGCACCGGGGAGCTGTTTTTT
TRBD2,NA,TRBV11-2,TRBJ2-1,CASSLGLAGYNEQFF,TGTGCCAGCAGCCTGGGACTAGCGGGATACAATGAGCAGTTCTTC
TRBD2,few,TRBV7-9,TRBJ2-7,CASSPSGLGPYF,TGTGCCAGCAGCCCCTCGGGACTAGGTCCGTACTTC
NA,NA,TRBV30,TRBJ1-3,CAWSRRGLAGNTIYF,TGTGCCTGGAGCCGAAGGGGGTTAGCTGGAAACACCATATATTTT
NA,NA,TRBV28,TRBJ1-2,CASSLQHPLRVGGYGYTF,TGTGCCAGCAGTTTACAGCACCCCCTCCGAGTAGGTGGGTATGGCTACACCTTC
TRBD2,NA,TRBV11-3,TRBJ2-3,CASSFGLVSTDTQYF,TGTGCCAGCAGCTTCGGACTAGTTAGCACAGATACGCAGTATTTT
NA,NA,TRBV5-1,TRBJ2-1,CASKIEPGVGYNEQFF,TGCGCCAGCAAAATTGAACCCGGAGTAGGGTACAATGAGCAGTTCTTC
TRBD1,few,TRBV7-9,TRBJ1-6,CASSSQGDSPLHF,TGTGCCAGCAGCTCCCAGGGGGACTCACCCCTCCACTTT
NA,NA,TRBV29-1,TRBJ1-2,CSVEDGEKWESYGYTF,TGCAGCGTTGAAGACGGTGAAAAGTGGGAAAGCTATGGCTACACCTTC
TRBD2,NA,TRBV28,TRBJ2-3,CASSLPPKLADYTDTQYF,TGTGCCAGCAGTTTACCCCCCAAGCTAGCGGACTACACAGATACGCAGTATTTT
NA,NA,TRBV6-1,TRBJ2-7,CASLRNYEQYF,TGTGCCAGTCTAAGGAACTACGAGCAGTACTTC
NA,NA,TRBV7-2,TRBJ2-3,CASSLAALDTQYF,TGTGCCAGCAGCTTAGCGGCTTTGGATACGCAGTATTTT
TRBD1,NA,TRBV28,TRBJ1-4,CASSPRQGGREKLFF,TGTGCCAGCAGTCCCCGACAGGGGGGGCGGGAAAAACTGTTTTTT
TRBD1,NA,TRBV6-4,TRBJ1-2,CASNPGTGGNYGYTF,TGTGCCAGCAACCCCGGGACAGGGGGGAACTATGGCTACACCTTC
NA,NA,TRBV10-3,TRBJ2-3,CAISESSQASTDTQYF,TGTGCCATCAGTGAGTCTTCCCAGGCTAGCACAGATACGCAGTATTTT
TRBD1,NA,TRBV2,TRBJ1-1,CASSEWDRGATEAFF,TGTGCCAGCAGCGAGTGGGACAGGGGTGCCACTGAAGCTTTCTTT